The next 32 T cell receptor beta chains were all read from a single sample in a study of blood T cell repertoires in COVID-19. Profiled with immunoSEQ multiplex PCR; TCRdb holds only in-frame clones, not every one. This table holds 160,000 or so clones, roughly 84% found once. Sequencing used peripheral blood. Receptor source: a human donor in a cohort sampled during active COVID-19.

The rearrangement uses TRBV5-1 and TRBJ1-6; 8 nucleotides match TRBD1. This CDR3 is 14 amino acids long. The trim removed 2 bases at V and 8 bases at J, leaving 3 bases unmatched. The V gene's germline CDR1 is SGHRS and CDR2 YFSETQ. The CDR3 DNA is TGCGCCAGCAGCTTCAGGGGGCAGGATTCACCCCTCCACTTT. Translation gives CASSFRGQDSPLHF.

This rearrangement joins TRBV6-2 or TRBV6-3 to TRBJ2-7, with 9 positions matching TRBD2. Trimming took 2 bases from V and 3 from J; bases not matched to a gene: 20. The length of the CDR3 is 20 residues. The germline V gene has CDR1 MNHEY and CDR2 SVGEGT. DNA of the CDR3: TGTGCCAGCAGTTACCCCCAAGGGGTATTAGCGGGAGCGGTGGGCTACGAGCAGTACTTC. It yields the protein CASSYPQGVLAGAVGYEQYF.

Notes on this clone: One end of the junction varies from germline; a read error may be responsible. J is TRBJ1-2 and V is TRBV10-2; TRBD1 is a possible D gene (6 bases). Germline lookup yields CDR1 WSHSY and CDR2 SAAADI. This CDR3 has 12 residues. The CDR3 loop is CASSEVVGQRFF. The CDR3 DNA sequence: TGCGCCAGCAGTGAGGTGGTAGGACAGCGGTTTTTC.

The rearrangement uses TRBV6-5 and TRBJ2-7; tentatively, D is TRBD1 (7 bases). Trimming cost V 2 bases and J 3 bases, with 17 bases left between them. This CDR3 comprises 16 residues. From germline, CDR1 is MNHEY and CDR2 SVGAGI. CDR3 sequence: CASSYGTQGGGYEQYF. CDR3 sequence (DNA): TGTGCCAGCAGTTACGGTACTCAGGGGGGTGGCTACGAGCAGTACTTC.

The rearrangement links TRBV6-6 to TRBJ2-2; D remains ambiguous. CDR1 is MNHNY, CDR2 SVGAGI, per germline (reference sequence). This CDR3 has 15 residues. Trimming took 0 bases from V and 1 from J, leaving 6 bases between them. CDR3 bases: TGTGCCAGCAGTTACTCCCCAGGGAACACCGGGGAGCTGTTTTTT. This codes for CASSYSPGNTGELFF.

V and J are TRBV5-1 and TRBJ1-1, with D tentatively TRBD1 (5 bases). CDR3 length: 14 residues. Germline-derived CDR1 and CDR2 are SGHRS and YFSETQ. Trimming stripped 4 bases from V and 1 base from J, with 11 bases between. In DNA, the CDR3 is TGCGCCAGCAGCCGGGACTTACAGAACACTGAAGCTTTCTTT. Its translation is CASSRDLQNTEAFF.

J is TRBJ1-3 and V is TRBV7-9; D gene ambiguous. The ends were cut back, 2 bases at V and 0 bases at J, with 14 bases in the middle. The CDR3 length is 17 residues. CDR1 is SEHNR and CDR2 is FQNEAQ in the germline V gene (reference sequence). CDR3: CASSLIETGISGNTIYF. DNA for the CDR3: TGTGCCAGCAGCTTAATTGAGACCGGGATCTCTGGAAACACCATATATTTT. Full variable domain (outside the CDR3, taken from reference TRBV7-9 and TRBJ1-3): DTGVSQNPRHKITKRGQNVTFRCDPISEHNRLYWYRQTLGQGPEFLTYFQNEAQLEKSRLLSDRFSAERPKGSFSTLEIQRTEQGDSAMYLCASSLIETGISGNTIYFGEGSWLTVV.

This rearrangement joins TRBV10-1 to TRBJ2-7; TRBD2 aligns across 9 bases. Germline V lookup: CDR1 WNHNN, CDR2 SYGVQD (reference sequence). Losses at the gene ends were 2 bases for V and 2 bases for J; bases not matched to a gene: 7. The CDR3 is 16 residues long. CDR3 nucleotides: TGCGCCAGCAGTGAGGGTTTTAGCGGGAGTGCCTACGAGCAGTACTTC. It specifies CASSEGFSGSAYEQYF.

The V call is TRBV3-1 (or the pseudogene TRBV3-2), the J call TRBJ1-4, with D unclear. Trimming shortened V by 4 bases and J by 4 bases, and 10 bases separated the two germline ends. This CDR3 region has 14 residues. Germline V CDR1 and CDR2: LGHDT, YNNKEL (reference sequence). The CDR3: CASSLRGLNEKLFF. The CDR3 bases are TGTGCCAGCAGCCTGAGAGGTCTTAATGAAAAACTGTTTTTT.

This clone is a singleton in its sample. The V gene is TRBV9, the J gene TRBJ2-1; D possibly corresponds to TRBD2 (5 bases). Germline CDR1 reads SGDLS; CDR2 reads YYNGEE. V lost 3 bases and J 7 bases, leaving 14 bases between the germline ends. The CDR3 contains 14 residues. The CDR3 sequence is CASSAPGRGNEQFF. In DNA, the CDR3 is TGTGCCAGCAGCGCCCCGGGCCGAGGGAATGAGCAGTTCTTC. The whole variable domain, filled in from reference TRBV9 and TRBJ2-1, reads DSGVTQTPKHLITATGQRVTLRCSPRSGDLSVYWYQQSLDQGLQFLIQYYNGEERAKGNILERFSAQQFPDLHSELNLSSLELGDSALYFCASSAPGRGNEQFFGPGTRLTVL.

The V call is TRBV9, the J call TRBJ2-1; 7 bases are shared with TRBD2. Germline trimming cut 4 bases from V and 1 base from J; bases unmatched to any gene: 8. CDR1 is SGDLS, CDR2 YYNGEE, per germline. This CDR3 contains 16 residues. The CDR3 sequence: CASSHLTGGSYNEQFF. The CDR3 DNA follows: TGTGCCAGCAGCCATCTAACGGGGGGTTCCTACAATGAGCAGTTCTTC.

The chain uses TRBV15 and TRBJ2-1; D gene unclear. CDR3 length: 12 amino acids. Germline CDR1 is LNHNV and CDR2 is YYDKDF (reference sequence). The V gene lost 0 bases and the J gene lost 9 bases, with 6 bases spanning the gap. The CDR3, as DNA: TGTGCCACCAGCAGAGATGCGATTGAGCAGTTCTTC. Its translation is CATSRDAIEQFF.

V usage is TRBV11-2 and J usage is TRBJ2-1; D might be TRBD2 (6 bases). V gave up 5 bases and J gave up 0 bases, with 14 bases separating them. This CDR3 comprises 16 residues. Germline CDR1 reads SGHAT; CDR2 reads FQNNGV. The CDR3 region is CASSPNPGLSYNEQFF. Here the CDR3 DNA reads TGTGCCAGCAGCCCAAATCCGGGACTCTCCTACAATGAGCAGTTCTTC. Filled out from reference TRBV11-2 and TRBJ2-1, the complete variable domain reads EAGVAQSPRYKIIEKRQSVAFWCNPISGHATLYWYQQILGQGPKLLIQFQNNGVVDDSQLPKDRFSAERLKGVDSTLKIQPAKLEDSAVYLCASSPNPGLSYNEQFFGPGTRLTVL.

The sample holds one count of this clone. The chain joins TRBV29-1 to TRBJ2-7, with D unclear. The ends were cut back, 5 bases at V and 1 base at J, with 6 bases in the middle. The CDR3 is 11 amino acids. In germline, CDR1 is SQVTM, CDR2 ANQGSEA. CDR3 DNA sequence: TGCAGCGTTTCCTCGTCCTACGAGCAGTACTTC. Its protein is CSVSSSYEQYF.

The V and J genes are TRBV4-1 and TRBJ1-2, with 11 bases identical to TRBD1. CDR1 and CDR2 from the germline V gene are MGHRA and YSYEKL. The CDR3 totals 16 residues. V lost 3 bases and J lost 5; bases outside the gene matches: 8. The CDR3 coding sequence is TGCGCCAGCAGCCACCACGGACAGGGGGCCTCTTATGGCTACACCTTC. This encodes CASSHHGQGASYGYTF.

The chain employs TRBV12-3 or TRBV12-4 and TRBJ1-1; TRBD1 might be the D (5 bases). Trimming took 6 bases from V and 10 from J, leaving 18 bases between them. There are 13 residues in the CDR3. CDR3 protein: CASSLGGGGRAFF. The CDR3 DNA reads as TGTGCCAGCAGCTTGGGCGGGGGAGGAAGAGCTTTCTTT.

J is TRBJ1-1 and V is TRBV9, with D possibly matching TRBD1 (5 bases). Trimming left V 4 bases short and J 6 bases short, with 16 bases between. Germline assignment: CDR1 SGDLS and CDR2 YYNGEE. The CDR3 is 14 residues long. CDR3 bases: TGTGCCAGCAGCCCACGGGGGGGGTCGGCTGAAGCTTTCTTT. It is translated as CASSPRGGSAEAFF.

The chain uses TRBV6-5 and TRBJ1-1; D is uncertain. The V gene lost 6 bases and the J gene lost 0 bases, with 11 bases spanning the gap. CDR1 is MNHEY and CDR2 is SVGAGI in the germline V gene. The CDR3 consists of 14 residues. CDR3 bases: TGTGCCAGCAGCATCGACGGGATGAACACTGAAGCTTTCTTT. Its translation is CASSIDGMNTEAFF.

The chain has TRBV5-4 and TRBJ2-1, with 8 bases aligning to TRBD2. Germline-derived CDR1 and CDR2 are SGHNT and YYREEE (reference sequence). With V trimmed by 5 bases and J by 7 bases, 11 bases remained unmatched. The CDR3 length is 15 residues. The CDR3 here is CASSTGTRGANEQFF. The CDR3 nucleotides are TGTGCCAGCAGTACCGGGACTAGGGGTGCGAATGAGCAGTTCTTC.

The chain joins TRBV4-1 to TRBJ1-2; D possibly corresponds to TRBD1 (5 bases). Trimming took 1 base from V and 4 from J, leaving 13 bases between them. The CDR3 length is 15 residues. In germline, CDR1 is MGHRA, CDR2 YSYEKL. This chain's CDR3 is CASSQGSRGPYGYTF. As DNA, the CDR3 is TGCGCCAGCAGCCAAGGGTCAAGGGGTCCCTATGGCTACACCTTC.

The sample holds a few counts of this clone. J is TRBJ2-3 and V is TRBV11-3, with TRBD1 matching 7 bases. Germline CDR1 SGHNT, CDR2 YENEEA. This CDR3 has 15 amino acids. The V segment lost 5 bases and the J segment 1 base; nucleotides outside the gene matches: 6. The CDR3 DNA sequence: TGTGCCAGCAGCAAAAGACAGGGTGGCACAGATACGCAGTATTTT. As protein: CASSKRQGGTDTQYF. Supplemented by reference TRBV11-3 and TRBJ2-3, the full variable domain reads EAGVVQSPRYKIIEKKQPVAFWCNPISGHNTLYWYLQNLGQGPELLIRYENEEAVDDSQLPKDRFSAERLKGVDSTLKIQPAELGDSAVYLCASSKRQGGTDTQYFGPGTRLTVL.

The chain joins TRBV7-2 to TRBJ1-5, with 8 bases aligning to TRBD1. Germline assignment: CDR1 SGHTA and CDR2 FQGNSA. The CDR3 is 16 residues long. Trimming removed 4 bases from V and 7 bases from J; junction bases left unmatched: 12. This CDR3 reads CASSSLGTGGGQPQHF. CDR3 nucleotide sequence: TGTGCCAGCAGCTCACTCGGGACAGGTGGAGGGCAGCCCCAGCATTTT.

The rearrangement uses TRBV2 and TRBJ1-2; 12 bases agree with TRBD1. CDR1 is SNHLY, CDR2 FYNNEI, per germline. The CDR3 has 15 residues. Losses at the gene ends were 8 bases for V and 4 bases for J; bases not matched to a gene: 8. CDR3 DNA sequence: TGTGCCAGCTGGGACAGGGGGCGGAATCTCTATGGCTACACCTTC. Translating it yields CASWDRGRNLYGYTF.

The J gene is TRBJ1-1, the V gene TRBV7-9, with TRBD1 matching over 11 bases. Germline V gives CDR1 SEHNR, CDR2 FQNEAQ (reference sequence). With V trimmed by 5 bases and J by 4 bases, 6 bases remained unmatched. There are 15 residues in the CDR3. This CDR3 is CASSRSGTGGTEAFF. The CDR3 DNA follows: TGTGCCAGCAGCCGCTCCGGGACAGGGGGCACTGAAGCTTTCTTT.

The CDR3 protein is CASSAIPGQGNDYEQYF. The CDR3 region has the DNA TGTGCCAGCAGCGCAATACCGGGACAGGGTAATGATTACGAGCAGTACTTC. The rearrangement uses TRBV5-5 and TRBJ2-7; 9 bases align to TRBD1. Germline CDR1 is SGHKS and CDR2 is YYEKEE (reference sequence). V was pared by 4 bases and J by 4 bases, with 15 bases of the junction left unmatched. CDR3 size: 17 residues.

The chain employs TRBV27 and TRBJ2-5; 8 positions agree with TRBD2. Germline CDR1 MNHEY, CDR2 SMNVEV (reference sequence). The CDR3 is made up of 14 amino acids. Germline trimming cut 4 bases from V and 5 bases from J; bases unmatched to any gene: 6. The CDR3 nucleotides are TGTGCCAGCAGTTCGGGACTAGACGGGGAGACCCAGTACTTC. Protein sequence: CASSSGLDGETQYF.

This clone came up once. V and J are TRBV7-8 and TRBJ1-2, with 8 bases identical to TRBD1. The CDR3 has 14 residues. CDR1 and CDR2 (germline): SGHVS, FQNEAQ. V was clipped by 4 bases and J by 2 bases; unmatched bases: 3. The CDR3 reads CASSSWTGNYGYTF. The CDR3 DNA reads as TGTGCCAGCAGCTCATGGACAGGGAACTATGGCTACACCTTC. The entire variable domain, with the rest obtained from reference TRBV7-8 and TRBJ1-2, is as follows: GAGVSQSPRYKVAKRGQDVALRCDPISGHVSLFWYQQALGQGPEFLTYFQNEAQLDKSGLPSDRFFAERPEGSVSTLKIQRTQQEDSAVYLCASSSWTGNYGYTFGSGTRLTVV.

The gene calls are TRBV27 and TRBJ1-5, with 10 bases matching TRBD1. In germline, CDR1 is MNHEY, CDR2 SMNVEV (reference sequence). The CDR3 has 20 residues. Trimming took 4 bases from V and 2 from J; bases not matched to a gene: 17. The CDR3 region has the DNA TGTGCCAGCAGTTCCCAATCGACAGGGGGCCGCCTTGGTGGCAATCAGCCCCAGCATTTT. As protein: CASSSQSTGGRLGGNQPQHF.

The V call is TRBV7-2, the J call TRBJ1-1, with a tentative D call TRBD1 (5 bases). The CDR3 sequence is 15 residues long. Germline V gives CDR1 SGHTA, CDR2 FQGNSA. The V and J ends lost 1 base and 5 bases respectively, with 14 bases between them. This chain's CDR3 is CASSLEPGLGTEAFF. The CDR3 bases are TGTGCCAGCAGCTTAGAACCAGGGCTGGGGACTGAAGCTTTCTTT.

This clone was seen a single time. V and J are TRBV27 and TRBJ1-6; 9 bases are shared with TRBD1. The CDR3 has 21 residues. J was trimmed by 8 bases and V by 7 bases; bases with no gene match: 27. Germline CDR1 MNHEY, CDR2 SMNVEV (reference sequence). In nucleotides, the CDR3 is TGTGCCAGCACCCAAAGGGGTGGGACAGGGCGTACGGGACCTCCTTATTCACCCCTCCACTTT. Protein: CASTQRGGTGRTGPPYSPLHF.

The chain carries TRBV4-3 and TRBJ1-6; 7 bases are a match to TRBD1. Trimming cost V 4 bases and J 4 bases; bases outside gene matches: 4. This CDR3 spans 15 amino acids. Germline V gene sequence: CDR1 LGHNA, CDR2 YSLEER. CDR3 residues: CASSPGQSYNSPLHF. The DNA of the CDR3 is TGCGCCAGCAGCCCGGGACAGAGTTATAATTCACCCCTCCACTTT.

The genes are TRBV5-6 and TRBJ2-7; a possible D gene is TRBD1 (6 bases). V was cut by 5 bases and J by 5 bases, with 11 bases left in between. The CDR3 sequence is 12 residues long. CDR1 is SGHDT, CDR2 YYEEEE, per germline. In DNA, the CDR3 is TGTGCCAGCAGACAGGGTCTCGACGAGCAGTACTTC. It translates to CASRQGLDEQYF.